This TCR beta chain was captured in a study of beta chain features in type 1 diabetes. The study reverse transcribed the entire isolated RNA, so it sequenced expressed TCRB transcripts. The data were produced by immunoSEQ multiplex PCR, yet TCRdb's version contains in-frame clones alone and is incomplete. The sample carries 400,000 to 600,000 clones, 30% recorded once. This clone was counted a few times. CDR3 size: 15 residues. Unmatched junction bases numbered 4, after V lost 0 bases and J lost 4 bases. Germline CDR1 is GTSNPN and CDR2 is SVGIG (reference sequence). This TCR came from a man aged 18 to 29 in good health. The chain joins TRBV30 to TRBJ2-1; 9 bases are a match to TRBD1. The material sequenced was naive CD4+ T cells from blood. In DNA form, the CDR3 reads TGTGCCTGGAGTGTACGACAGGGGGTTTACAATGAGCAGTTCTTC. It yields the protein CAWSVRQGVYNEQFF.